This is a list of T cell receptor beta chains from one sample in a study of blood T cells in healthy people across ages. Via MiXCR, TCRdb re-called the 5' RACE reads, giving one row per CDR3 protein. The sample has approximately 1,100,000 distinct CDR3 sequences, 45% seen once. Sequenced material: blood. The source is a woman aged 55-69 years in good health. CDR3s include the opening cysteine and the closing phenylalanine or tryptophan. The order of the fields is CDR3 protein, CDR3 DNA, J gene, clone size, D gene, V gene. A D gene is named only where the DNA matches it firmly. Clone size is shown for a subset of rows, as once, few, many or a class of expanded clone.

cdr3_aa: CASSLDRRSVSQYF
cdr3_nt: TGTGCCAGCAGCCTAGATCGGAGGTCGGTGTCCCAGTACTTC
j_call: TRBJ2-5
clone_size: .
d_call: .
v_call: TRBV3-1

cdr3_aa: CAISEQGFHRDEQYF
cdr3_nt: TGTGCCATCAGTGAACAGGGCTTTCATCGGGACGAGCAGTACTTC
j_call: TRBJ2-7
clone_size: few
d_call: .
v_call: TRBV10-3

cdr3_aa: CASRAREGLPMNTGELFF
cdr3_nt: TGTGCCAGCAGAGCCCGGGAGGGCCTTCCTATGAACACCGGGGAGCTGTTTTTT
j_call: TRBJ2-2
clone_size: .
d_call: TRBD2
v_call: TRBV6-1

cdr3_aa: CASQRSFYPDTQYF
cdr3_nt: TGTGCCAGCCAGAGGAGTTTTTATCCAGATACGCAGTATTTT
j_call: TRBJ2-3
clone_size: .
d_call: .
v_call: TRBV6-6

cdr3_aa: CASSPGTLNQPQHF
cdr3_nt: TGTGCCAGCTCACCCGGAACACTCAATCAGCCCCAGCATTTT
j_call: TRBJ1-5
clone_size: .
d_call: .
v_call: TRBV18

cdr3_aa: CATSDPLDTQYF
cdr3_nt: TGTGCCACCAGTGATCCTCTGGATACGCAGTATTTT
j_call: TRBJ2-3
clone_size: .
d_call: .
v_call: TRBV24-1

cdr3_aa: CASSLGQSQETQYF
cdr3_nt: TGCGCCAGCAGCTTGGGACAGAGCCAAGAGACCCAGTACTTC
j_call: TRBJ2-5
clone_size: few
d_call: TRBD1
v_call: TRBV7-9

cdr3_aa: CASSLARAGGETQYF
cdr3_nt: TGCGCCAGCAGCTTGGCTAGGGCAGGGGGTGAGACCCAGTACTTC
j_call: TRBJ2-5
clone_size: .
d_call: TRBD1
v_call: TRBV5-1

cdr3_aa: CASSESTGYNEQFF
cdr3_nt: TGTGCCAGCAGTGAATCGACAGGGTACAATGAGCAGTTCTTC
j_call: TRBJ2-1
clone_size: .
d_call: TRBD1
v_call: TRBV6-4

cdr3_aa: CGGLSGDSYEQYF
cdr3_nt: TGCGGCGGATTGAGCGGGGACTCCTACGAGCAGTACTTC
j_call: TRBJ2-7
clone_size: .
d_call: TRBD2
v_call: TRBV29-1

cdr3_aa: CAAGLAETGDQYF
cdr3_nt: TGTGCCGCGGGACTAGCGGAAACTGGGGACCAGTACTTC
j_call: TRBJ2-5
clone_size: .
d_call: TRBD2
v_call: TRBV28

cdr3_aa: CASSPTPSGSYEQYF
cdr3_nt: TGCGCCAGCAGCCCTACGCCTAGCGGGAGCTACGAGCAGTACTTC
j_call: TRBJ2-7
clone_size: .
d_call: TRBD2
v_call: TRBV4-1

cdr3_aa: CSASTSGPSTDTQYF
cdr3_nt: TGCAGTGCTAGCACTAGCGGCCCTAGCACAGATACGCAGTATTTT
j_call: TRBJ2-3
clone_size: once
d_call: TRBD2
v_call: TRBV20-1